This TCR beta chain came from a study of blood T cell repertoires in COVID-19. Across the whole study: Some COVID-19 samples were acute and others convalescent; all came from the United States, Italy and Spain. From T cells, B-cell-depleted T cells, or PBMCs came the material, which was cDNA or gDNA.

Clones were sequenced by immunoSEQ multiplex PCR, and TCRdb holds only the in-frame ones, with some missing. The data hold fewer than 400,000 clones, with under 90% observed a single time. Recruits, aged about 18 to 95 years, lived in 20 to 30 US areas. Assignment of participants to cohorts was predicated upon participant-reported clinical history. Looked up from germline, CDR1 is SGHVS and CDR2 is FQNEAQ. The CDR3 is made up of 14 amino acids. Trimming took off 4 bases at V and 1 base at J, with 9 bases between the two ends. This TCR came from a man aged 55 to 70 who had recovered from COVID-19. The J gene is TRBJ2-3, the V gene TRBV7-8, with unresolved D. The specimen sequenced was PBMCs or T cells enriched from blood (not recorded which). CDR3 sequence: CASSSRQRTDTQYF. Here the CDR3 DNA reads TGTGCCAGCAGCTCCAGGCAACGCACAGATACGCAGTATTTT.